This paragraph covers one TCR beta chain sequence. What it binds is unknown. TCRdb's table, derived via immunoSEQ multiplex PCR, lists solely in-frame clones and lacks some. The table includes 50,000 to 55,000 clones, over 75% detected once. This entry comes from a study of a mutant IDH1 vaccine in newly diagnosed glioma. Overall study: Once 4-6 weeks had passed after radiotherapy alone, vaccination started, or it started with temozolomide cycles. Most patients had received both radiotherapy and temozolomide, the prior options being radiotherapy, temozolomide, or both.

Described time point: week 5, during vaccination. Vaccinated patients received 300 ug of mutant IDH1 20-mer peptide per dose, with topical imiquimod. V lost 5 bases and J lost 4; bases outside the gene matches: 8. Per germline, CDR1 SGHNT and CDR2 YYREEE (reference sequence). The CDR3 loop spans 14 amino acids. This clonotype originated in a man in his fifties or sixties with glioma. The chain joins TRBV5-4 to TRBJ2-5, with 7 bases aligning to TRBD1. The source was PBMCs, collected from a glioma patient whose treatment included an IDH1 peptide vaccine. The CDR3: CASRATGIRETQYF. CDR3 nucleotides: TGTGCCAGCAGGGCGACAGGGATCCGAGAGACCCAGTACTTC.